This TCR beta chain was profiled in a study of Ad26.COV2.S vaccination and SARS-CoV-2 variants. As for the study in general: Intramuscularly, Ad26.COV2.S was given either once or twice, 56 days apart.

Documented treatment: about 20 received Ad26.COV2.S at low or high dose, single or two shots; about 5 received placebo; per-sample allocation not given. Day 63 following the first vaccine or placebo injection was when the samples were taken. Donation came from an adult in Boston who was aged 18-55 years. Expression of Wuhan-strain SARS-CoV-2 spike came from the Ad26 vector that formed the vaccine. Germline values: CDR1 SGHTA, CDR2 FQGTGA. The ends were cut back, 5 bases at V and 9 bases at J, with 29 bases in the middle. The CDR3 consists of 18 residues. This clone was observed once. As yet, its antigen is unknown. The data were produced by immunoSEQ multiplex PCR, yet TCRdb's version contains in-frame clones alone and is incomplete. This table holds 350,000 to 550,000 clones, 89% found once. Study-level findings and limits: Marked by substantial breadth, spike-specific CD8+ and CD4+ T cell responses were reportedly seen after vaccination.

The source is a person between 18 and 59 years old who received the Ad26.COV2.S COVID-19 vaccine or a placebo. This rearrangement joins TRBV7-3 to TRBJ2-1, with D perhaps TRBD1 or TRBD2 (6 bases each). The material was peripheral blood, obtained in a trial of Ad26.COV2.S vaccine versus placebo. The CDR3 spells CASSPNGGLRGATGEQFF. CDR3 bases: TGTGCCAGCAGCCCAAACGGGGGCCTACGAGGGGCCACTGGTGAGCAGTTCTTC. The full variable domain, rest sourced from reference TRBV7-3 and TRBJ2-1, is GAGVSQTPSNKVTEKGKYVELRCDPISGHTALYWYRQSLGQGPEFLIYFQGTGAADDSGLPNDRFFAVRPEGSVSTLKIQRTERGDSAVYLCASSPNGGLRGATGEQFFGPGTRLTVL.